The next 14 T cell receptor beta chains were all read from a single sample in a study of blood T cell repertoires in COVID-19. Method: immunoSEQ multiplex PCR; TCRdb's copy keeps in-frame clones and lacks some. This table has approximately 75,000 clones, roughly 80% appearing once. Sequencing was carried out using peripheral blood. These receptors originate from a woman aged 80 or over with acute or convalescent COVID-19.

The genes are TRBV6-5 and TRBJ1-4; 9 bases line up with TRBD1. The CDR3 is made up of 16 amino acids. CDR1 is MNHEY, CDR2 SVGAGI, per germline. With V trimmed by 4 bases and J by 0 bases, 3 bases remained unmatched. CDR3 in DNA: TGTGCCAGCAGTTTACAGGGGGCAGCAACTAATGAAAAACTGTTTTTT. Its translation: CASSLQGAATNEKLFF.

This rearrangement joins TRBV20-1 to TRBJ2-5; a weak D match, TRBD2 (6 bases). The CDR3 extends over 13 amino acids. Deletions cut 3 bases from V and 5 bases from J, with 13 bases between. The germline V gene has CDR1 DFQATT and CDR2 SNEGSKA (reference sequence). CDR3 DNA sequence: TGCAGTGCTAGTTTCGGGGGTGATGAGACCCAGTACTTC. Encoded protein: CSASFGGDETQYF.

This chain uses TRBV2 with TRBJ2-2; TRBD2 might be the D (6 bases). V lost 6 bases and J 1 base, leaving 9 bases between the germline ends. Germline loops: CDR1 SNHLY, CDR2 FYNNEI. CDR3 length equals 14 residues. For the CDR3, the DNA is TGTGCCAGCAGGGTGCGGGGGAACACCGGGGAGCTGTTTTTT. Its translation is CASRVRGNTGELFF.

The count of this clone is one. V and J are TRBV6-1 and TRBJ1-1; D is unclear. Trimming removed 3 bases at V and 4 bases at J, with 12 bases between. Germline assignment: CDR1 MNHNS and CDR2 SASEGT. The CDR3 runs to 14 residues. CDR3 bases: TGTGCCAGCAGTGACCCCCAGCGGGGCACTGAAGCTTTCTTT. Translation: CASSDPQRGTEAFF.

The chain carries TRBV3-1 (or the pseudogene TRBV3-2) and TRBJ2-7; a possible D gene is TRBD2 (7 bases). This CDR3 has 15 residues. Looked up from germline, CDR1 is LGHDT and CDR2 is YNNKEL (reference sequence). With 1 base removed from V and 0 bases from J, the gap between germline ends came to 10 bases. The CDR3 loop is CASSQGGGASYEQYF. CDR3 DNA sequence: TGTGCCAGCAGCCAAGGCGGGGGCGCCTCCTACGAGCAGTACTTC.

The genes are TRBV10-1 and TRBJ2-3; D gene uncertain. Germline CDR1 WNHNN, CDR2 SYGVQD (reference sequence). Between the trimmed V and J ends, which lost 5 bases and 0 bases, there was a span of 6 bases. The CDR3 covers 13 residues. CDR3 DNA: TGCGCCAGCAGTAAGACTAGCACAGATACGCAGTATTTT. Protein sequence: CASSKTSTDTQYF.

The J gene is TRBJ1-2, the V gene TRBV30; 9 bases align to TRBD1. The J segment lost 6 bases and the V segment lost 3 bases, leaving 8 bases of the junction unmatched. Germline assignment: CDR1 GTSNPN and CDR2 SVGIG (reference sequence). The CDR3 is made up of 14 amino acids. CDR3 coding DNA: TGTGCCTGGAGCCAACAGGGGGCGATCGATGGCTACACCTTC. It encodes CAWSQQGAIDGYTF.

There are a few counts of this clone. The gene calls are TRBV7-9 and TRBJ2-1; 9 bases are shared with TRBD2. The CDR3 has 15 residues. Germline CDR1 is SEHNR and CDR2 is FQNEAQ (reference sequence). J was trimmed by 8 bases and V by 2 bases; bases with no gene match: 7. CDR3 residues: CASSLLRGGKDEQFF. The DNA for the CDR3 is TGTGCCAGCAGCTTATTGCGGGGGGGCAAAGATGAGCAGTTCTTC.

The chain combines TRBV3-1 (or the pseudogene TRBV3-2) with TRBJ1-6; the D gene is possibly TRBD1 (5 bases). Trimming cost V 8 bases and J 8 bases, with 22 bases left between them. The CDR3 is 16 residues long. Germline CDR1 reads LGHDT; CDR2 reads YNNKEL (reference sequence). Here the CDR3 DNA reads TGTGCCAGCTGCGGGGGTGGGAGACCCGGGGATTCACCCCTCCACTTT. Amino acids: CASCGGGRPGDSPLHF.

V and J are TRBV19 and TRBJ2-6, with unresolved D. V was shortened by 11 bases and J by 0 bases, with 14 bases between the two germline ends. Germline CDR1 and CDR2: LNHDA and SQIVND (reference sequence). The CDR3 runs to 15 residues. In nucleotides, the CDR3 is TGTGCCGCCTCGCCATGGCACTCTGGGGCCAACGTCCTGACTTTC. Translating gives CAASPWHSGANVLTF.

This chain joins TRBV7-9 and TRBJ2-3, with D hard to call. V was shortened by 6 bases and J by 0 bases, with 13 bases between the two germline ends. This CDR3 spans 15 amino acids. Germline lookup yields CDR1 SEHNR and CDR2 FQNEAQ (reference sequence). CDR3 bases: TGTGCCAGCAGTGGCTCACCCTCTAGCACAGATACGCAGTATTTT. The encoded protein is CASSGSPSSTDTQYF.

V usage is TRBV5-5 and J usage is TRBJ2-3, with a weak D call TRBD2 (5 bases). This CDR3 comprises 12 residues. Germline lookup yields CDR1 SGHKS and CDR2 YYEKEE (reference sequence). Between the trimmed V and J ends, which lost 4 bases and 6 bases, there was a span of 9 bases. The CDR3: CASSPGEDTQYF. The CDR3 DNA follows: TGTGCCAGCAGCCCCGGGGAGGATACGCAGTATTTT.

V and J are TRBV11-2 and TRBJ1-1, with D possibly matching TRBD1 (6 bases). Germline CDR1 SGHAT, CDR2 FQNNGV. This CDR3 has 15 residues. Deletions cut 5 bases from V and 5 bases from J, with 18 bases between. The CDR3 DNA follows: TGTGCCAGCAGCATGGGGTCAGGGGATGGGACTGAAGCTTTCTTT. It yields the protein CASSMGSGDGTEAFF.

The genes are TRBV10-3 and TRBJ2-7; 8 bases line up with TRBD1. Losses at the gene ends were 3 bases for V and 2 bases for J; bases not matched to a gene: 6. CDR3 length: 15 residues. Germline values: CDR1 ENHRY, CDR2 SYGVKD. The CDR3 protein is CAISDFRTGTYEQYF. The CDR3, as DNA: TGTGCCATCAGTGATTTTAGGACAGGGACCTACGAGCAGTACTTC.